The present entry profiles one T cell receptor (beta chain) with its context. The data originate from a study of cytomegalovirus exposure and HLA in healthy donors. The donors, nominally healthy at sampling, likely had unrecorded immune exposures. The CDR3 length is 15 residues. Germline V lookup: CDR1 SGHAT, CDR2 FQNNGV. V dropped 7 bases and J dropped 1; count of bases not matched to a gene: 5. PCR used 60 Vbeta primers and 13 Jbeta primers. Assay: immunoSEQ multiplex PCR; the TCRdb copy retains only in-frame clones and omits some. Of over 150,000 clones listed, roughly 90% were seen once; the top ten hold about 0.24%.

The TCR sequence derives from a girl in the first two years of life in good health and CMV-seronegative. Input material: PBMCs. V usage is TRBV11-2 and J usage is TRBJ2-3, with 10 bases identical to TRBD2. CDR3 nucleotides: TGTGCCAGCACCCGAGCGGGGGGGGGCACAGATACGCAGTATTTT. Its translation is CASTRAGGGTDTQYF.